The next 32 T cell receptor beta chains were all read from a single sample in a study of vaccination and CD4 T cells after COVID-19. Treatment indicated: approximately 10-day PBMC culture with coronavirus spike peptide pools or control peptides (ViraFEST assay). Researchers used the Oncomine TCR Beta short-read assay to sequence DNA from cultured CD4+ T cells. TCRdb re-called the PCR reads with MiXCR, one entry per CDR3 protein. Of about 15,000 distinct CDR3 sequences in the sample, 58% are singletons; the top ten hold about 12%. The antigens of these receptors remain unknown. The source material was CD4+ T cells from blood, cultured in vitro. These receptors all come from a human donor who had recovered from COVID-19.

The chain employs TRBV5-1 and TRBJ1-6; TRBD1 agrees at 7 bases. Germline loops: CDR1 SGHRS, CDR2 YFSETQ. Losses at the gene ends were 0 bases for V and 5 bases for J; bases not matched to a gene: 5. There are 16 residues in the CDR3. The CDR3 DNA follows: TGCGCCAGCAGCTTGGCCCTGGGACAGCATAATTCACCCCTCCACTTT. It specifies CASSLALGQHNSPLHF.

This clonotype was seen a single time. The gene calls are TRBV28 and TRBJ1-5, with TRBD1 matching 8 bases. Germline values: CDR1 MDHEN, CDR2 SYDVKM. There are 15 residues in the CDR3. Trimming at V came to 5 bases and at J to 7 bases, leaving 10 bases not matched to a gene. In DNA form, the CDR3 reads TGTGCCAGCAGTCTCGGACAGGGTGTGGGCCAGCCCCAGCATTTT. This codes for CASSLGQGVGQPQHF.

The chain joins TRBV19 to TRBJ2-5; D is possibly TRBD1 or TRBD2 (5 bases each). Germline V gene data show CDR1 as LNHDA and CDR2 as SQIVND (reference sequence). The CDR3 sequence is 14 residues long. V was clipped by 4 bases and J by 1 base, with 10 bases between them. CDR3 coding DNA: TGTGCCAGTAGTAACCCGGGGCTCCAAGAGACCCAGTACTTC. It specifies CASSNPGLQETQYF.

The chain joins TRBV7-6 to TRBJ1-1; TRBD1 might be the D (6 bases). The length of the CDR3 is 14 residues. Trimming left V 2 bases short and J 0 bases short, with 7 bases between. CDR1 is SGHVS and CDR2 is FNYEAQ in the germline V gene. The CDR3 DNA sequence: TGTGCCAGCAGCTTAACAGGGATGAACACTGAAGCTTTCTTT. It yields the protein CASSLTGMNTEAFF.

The chain links TRBV19 to TRBJ2-6; D might be TRBD1 (6 bases). Trimming pared 7 bases from V and 1 base from J, leaving 14 bases between. The germline gives CDR1 LNHDA, CDR2 SQIVND (reference sequence). The CDR3 totals 16 residues. Here the CDR3 reads CASTSLDRSGANVLTF. DNA of the CDR3: TGTGCCAGTACCTCATTAGACAGGTCTGGGGCCAACGTCCTGACTTTC. The whole variable domain, remainder taken from reference TRBV19 and TRBJ2-6, is DGGITQSPKYLFRKEGQNVTLSCEQNLNHDAMYWYRQDPGQGLRLIYYSQIVNDFQKGDIAEGYSVSREKKESFPLTVTSAQKNPTAFYLCASTSLDRSGANVLTFGAGSRLTVL.

This clonotype has more than one count but fewer than ten. The gene calls are TRBV10-3 and TRBJ1-2; D is perhaps TRBD1 (6 bases). This CDR3 region has 14 residues. Germline CDR1 and CDR2: ENHRY and SYGVKD. V lost 2 bases, J lost 4 bases, and 11 bases lay in between. CDR3 residues: CAISEGGGPYGYTF. CDR3 nucleotide sequence: TGTGCCATCAGTGAGGGTGGGGGGCCCTATGGCTACACCTTC.

The J gene is TRBJ1-1, the V gene TRBV7-8; D is ambiguous. Germline CDR1 SGHVS, CDR2 FQNEAQ. V lost 0 bases to trimming and J lost 0 bases, with 14 bases between them. CDR3 length equals 17 residues. As DNA, the CDR3 is TGTGCCAGCAGCTTAGCCTTCCGGGCTAGAATGAACACTGAAGCTTTCTTT. Protein: CASSLAFRARMNTEAFF.

The chain links TRBV20-1 to TRBJ2-1; perhaps TRBD2 as D (7 bases). The CDR3 consists of 15 residues. Trimming removed 3 bases at V and 3 bases at J, with 15 bases between. CDR1 and CDR2 from the germline V gene are DFQATT and SNEGSKA (reference sequence). The CDR3 coding sequence is TGCAGTGCTAGTGGGAGGGGGAGATACTACAATGAGCAGTTCTTC. This codes for CSASGRGRYYNEQFF.

This chain joins TRBV20-1 and TRBJ1-2; no definite D call. The CDR3 is 12 residues long. V was shortened by 3 bases and J by 6 bases, with 11 bases between the two germline ends. Germline assignment: CDR1 DFQATT and CDR2 SNEGSKA (reference sequence). CDR3 region: CSASPRLDGYTF. CDR3 bases: TGCAGTGCTAGTCCCAGGTTAGATGGCTACACCTTC.

The rearrangement uses TRBV27 and TRBJ1-2, with 7 bases lining up with TRBD1. V trimming: 4 bases; J trimming: 5 bases; junction bases outside the gene matches: 1. From germline, CDR1 is MNHEY and CDR2 SMNVEV (reference sequence). This CDR3 is 12 amino acids long. The CDR3 spells CASSSGGYGYTF. The CDR3 DNA follows: TGTGCCAGCAGTTCAGGGGGTTATGGCTACACCTTC.

The V and J genes are TRBV7-2 and TRBJ2-6; D gene unclear. This CDR3 has 13 residues. Germline loops: CDR1 SGHTA, CDR2 FQGNSA. V shed 3 bases and J shed 1 base, with 1 base lying between them. DNA for the CDR3: TGTGCCAGCAGCTTTTCTGGGGCCAACGTCCTGACTTTC. Translation: CASSFSGANVLTF. The complete variable domain, with remaining parts taken from reference TRBV7-2 and TRBJ2-6, reads GAGVSQSPSNKVTEKGKDVELRCDPISGHTALYWYRQSLGQGLEFLIYFQGNSAPDKSGLPSDRFSAERTGGSVSTLTIQRTQQEDSAVYLCASSFSGANVLTFGAGSRLTVL.

This chain joins TRBV10-2 and TRBJ2-2, with 12 bases that match TRBD2. Germline V gene lookup returns CDR1 WSHSY and CDR2 SAAADI. This CDR3 has 18 residues. Losses at the gene ends were 2 bases for V and 5 bases for J; bases not matched to a gene: 9. DNA of the CDR3: TGCGCCAGCAGTGAGGACGGTCTAGCGGGGGGGCCAACCGGGGAGCTGTTTTTT. Translated, it gives CASSEDGLAGGPTGELFF.

The CDR3 sequence: CASSGTRSGNTIYF. In nucleotides, the CDR3 is TGTGCCAGCAGCGGGACACGCTCTGGAAACACCATATATTTT. V usage is TRBV6-1 and J usage is TRBJ1-3; maybe TRBD1 (6 bases). This CDR3 is built from 14 residues. Germline V gives CDR1 MNHNS, CDR2 SASEGT. Trimming cost V 6 bases and J 0 bases, with 9 bases left between them.

This clonotype has just a few counts. The V call is TRBV11-3, the J call TRBJ1-1, with unresolved D. Between the trimmed V and J ends, which lost 0 bases and 4 bases, there was a span of 9 bases. Germline V lookup: CDR1 SGHNT, CDR2 YENEEA. The CDR3 runs to 14 residues. The CDR3 DNA sequence: TGTGCCAGCAGCTTAGAATCCAGTGGCACTGAAGCTTTCTTT. Protein: CASSLESSGTEAFF.

The rearrangement uses TRBV3-1 and TRBJ1-2, with 11 bases lining up with TRBD1. Germline assignment: CDR1 LGHDT and CDR2 YNNKEL (reference sequence). CDR3 length: 14 residues. V was pared by 7 bases and J by 3 bases, with 4 bases of the junction left unmatched. Here the CDR3 DNA reads TGTGCCAGCACCCGGGGACAGGGGGACTATGGCTACACCTTC. Protein: CASTRGQGDYGYTF.

There are a few counts of this clonotype. V and J are TRBV7-3 and TRBJ1-1; D may be TRBD1 (5 bases). Per germline, CDR1 SGHTA and CDR2 FQGTGA. The CDR3 runs to 13 residues. The V gene lost 5 bases and the J gene lost 4 bases, with 11 bases spanning the gap. The CDR3 reads CASSPAGGTEAFF. CDR3 DNA sequence: TGTGCCAGCAGCCCCGCTGGGGGCACTGAAGCTTTCTTT.

This chain links TRBV24-1 with TRBJ1-4; possible D gene TRBD1, 6 bases. V was pared by 2 bases and J by 5 bases, with 11 bases between. CDR1 is KGHDR and CDR2 is SFDVKD in the germline V gene. The CDR3 consists of 15 residues. The DNA for the CDR3 is TGTGCCACCAGTGATTCTCGGGACACAAATGAAAAACTGTTTTTT. Translating it yields CATSDSRDTNEKLFF.

The CDR3 here is CASSVGTGDQETQYF. Here the CDR3 DNA reads TGTGCCAGCAGCGTCGGGACAGGGGATCAAGAGACCCAGTACTTC. The V gene is TRBV11-3, the J gene TRBJ2-5, with 10 bases that match TRBD1. The CDR3 is made up of 15 amino acids. The germline gives CDR1 SGHNT, CDR2 YENEEA. V gave up 5 bases and J gave up 2 bases; unmatched junction bases: 5.

The chain carries TRBV7-9 and TRBJ1-2; no clear D gene. The V end was cut by 4 bases, the J end by 4 bases, with 10 bases between. The CDR3 is 13 residues long. Per the germline V gene, CDR1 is SEHNR and CDR2 is FQNEAQ (reference sequence). The CDR3 sequence is CASSSSTGYGYTF. The DNA of the CDR3 is TGTGCCAGCAGCTCGTCGACGGGCTATGGCTACACCTTC.

This clonotype was detected only a few times. At one end the junction does not follow the germline gene, possibly because of a read error. V and J are TRBV7-7 and TRBJ1-2, with 9 positions matching TRBD1. The germline CDR1 and CDR2 sequences are SSHAT and FNYEAQ (reference sequence). The CDR3 extends over 17 amino acids. For the CDR3, the DNA is TGTGCTAGCAGCACCGTCGGCGGGGGGACAGGGCGGTATGGCTACACCTTC. It translates to CASSTVGGGTGRYGYTF.

The gene calls are TRBV27 and TRBJ1-1; D remains ambiguous. CDR3 size: 15 residues. In germline, CDR1 is MNHEY, CDR2 SMNVEV (reference sequence). The ends were cut back, 5 bases at V and 4 bases at J, with 17 bases in the middle. The DNA of the CDR3 is TGTGCCAGCAGTACCCCGGGTGGGGTGAGCACTGAAGCTTTCTTT. Protein product: CASSTPGGVSTEAFF.

V usage is TRBV5-1 and J usage is TRBJ1-1; D is ambiguous. V was pared by 0 bases and J by 2 bases, with 11 bases between. The CDR3 runs to 15 residues. Germline values: CDR1 SGHRS, CDR2 YFSETQ. In DNA, the CDR3 is TGCGCCAGCAGCTTGGATCGGGGTCCAAACACTGAAGCTTTCTTT. Its protein product is CASSLDRGPNTEAFF.

This rearrangement joins TRBV19 to TRBJ1-5; D call uncertain. V was pared by 8 bases and J by 8 bases, with 19 bases between. Germline CDR1 is LNHDA and CDR2 is SQIVND (reference sequence). The CDR3 covers 14 residues. CDR3 sequence reads: CASSNSGSGEPQHF. The CDR3, as DNA: TGTGCCAGTTCTAATTCCGGGAGCGGGGAGCCCCAGCATTTT.

This clonotype was seen only a few times. The genes are TRBV21-1 and TRBJ2-3; the DNA was not used to check the table's D call, TRBD1. TRBV21-1 is deemed a pseudogene. The CDR3 runs 18 residues. The DNA of the CDR3 is TGTGCCAGCAGCAAAGCGACGGGGACAGGAGGCCGGGAGAATACGCAGTATTTT. Encoded protein: CASSKATGTGGRENTQYF.

The chain recombines TRBV24-1 with TRBJ2-5; possibly TRBD1 or TRBD2 for D (5 bases each). Per germline, CDR1 KGHDR and CDR2 SFDVKD. V shed 5 bases and J shed 2 bases, with 17 bases lying between them. The CDR3 extends over 16 amino acids. CDR3 sequence: CATSGGFGTSQETQYF. The CDR3 nucleotides are TGTGCCACCAGTGGAGGGTTTGGGACCAGTCAAGAGACCCAGTACTTC.

The chain joins TRBV7-9 to TRBJ1-1; D is undetermined. The V end was cut by 5 bases, the J end by 2 bases, with 12 bases between. The CDR3 covers 14 residues. Germline V gene data show CDR1 as SEHNR and CDR2 as FQNEAQ (reference sequence). The CDR3 here is CASSPRPENTEAFF. Here the CDR3 DNA reads TGTGCCAGCAGCCCGAGGCCAGAAAACACTGAAGCTTTCTTT. Full variable domain (missing parts from reference TRBV7-9 and TRBJ1-1): DTGVSQNPRHKITKRGQNVTFRCDPISEHNRLYWYRQTLGQGPEFLTYFQNEAQLEKSRLLSDRFSAERPKGSFSTLEIQRTEQGDSAMYLCASSPRPENTEAFFGQGTRLTVV.

J is TRBJ2-7 and V is TRBV2; D tentatively reads TRBD1 or TRBD2 (5 bases each). The CDR3 spans 12 residues. Germline V gene lookup returns CDR1 SNHLY and CDR2 FYNNEI. The ends were cut back, 4 bases at V and 7 bases at J, with 11 bases in the middle. The CDR3: CASSGGIREQYF. Written as DNA, the CDR3 is TGTGCCAGCAGTGGGGGGATCCGGGAGCAGTACTTC.

This rearrangement joins TRBV20-1 to TRBJ1-1, with 7 bases aligning to TRBD1. Germline CDR1 DFQATT, CDR2 SNEGSKA (reference sequence). V was pared by 4 bases and J by 0 bases, with 2 bases of the junction left unmatched. CDR3 length equals 13 residues. CDR3 DNA sequence: TGCAGTGCTAAACAGGGGATGAACACTGAAGCTTTCTTT. The encoded protein is CSAKQGMNTEAFF.

V gene TRBV20-1 combines with J gene TRBJ1-2; tentatively, D is TRBD1 (5 bases). This CDR3 comprises 16 residues. The ends were cut back, 0 bases at V and 0 bases at J, with 14 bases in the middle. Germline V lookup: CDR1 DFQATT, CDR2 SNEGSKA (reference sequence). Here the CDR3 DNA reads TGCAGTGCTAGAGATCCCGCCGGGGCACCTAACTATGGCTACACCTTC. Protein product: CSARDPAGAPNYGYTF.

The chain employs TRBV7-2 and TRBJ2-6; TRBD1 agrees at 7 bases. V shed 5 bases and J 4 bases; nucleotides not matched to a gene: 8. This CDR3 region has 16 residues. The germline CDR1 and CDR2 sequences are SGHTA and FQGNSA. CDR3 residues: CASSGNRGPGANVLTF. The CDR3 bases are TGTGCCAGCAGCGGGAACAGGGGTCCCGGGGCCAACGTCCTGACTTTC.

This clonotype has just one count. J is TRBJ2-1 and V is TRBV5-4, with 12 nucleotides matching TRBD2. The CDR3 is 16 residues long. Germline V CDR1 and CDR2: SGHNT, YYREEE (reference sequence). The trim removed 3 bases at V and 5 bases at J, leaving 6 bases unmatched. The CDR3 loop reads CASSSLTSGRHNEQFF. Here the CDR3 DNA reads TGTGCCAGCAGCTCCCTGACTAGCGGGAGACACAATGAGCAGTTCTTC.

This clonotype was counted a few times. The V and J genes are TRBV6-1 and TRBJ1-5, with 8 bases identical to TRBD1. The germline V gene has CDR1 MNHNS and CDR2 SASEGT. This CDR3 contains 13 residues. After removal of 6 bases from V and 6 bases from J, the junction contained 4 bases not matched to a gene. The CDR3 is CASRRQGAQPQHF. Here the CDR3 DNA reads TGTGCCAGCAGGCGCCAGGGGGCTCAGCCCCAGCATTTT.